This T cell receptor beta chain was profiled in a study of TIL therapy for anti-PD-1-resistant metastatic lung cancer. As for the study in general: By whole-exome sequencing, median non-synonymous tumor mutation burden was less than 1.6 mutations per megabase. Study observations and caveats: The baseline peripheral repertoire was partially replaced by infused TIL clonotypes that later decayed.

Time point meaning: pre-treatment sample, taken before nivolumab and TIL therapy. In germline, CDR1 is MDHEN, CDR2 SYDVKM. The V gene lost 0 bases and the J gene lost 6 bases, with 8 bases spanning the gap. The CDR3 runs 13 residues. This was the immunoSEQ v3 assay. Here immunoSEQ multiplex PCR was the method, and the copy in TCRdb shows in-frame clones only, minus some. The table has tens of thousands of clones, around 86% seen once; the top ten hold 4.5% to 6%. A word on this clone: Its antigen is unidentified.

Source: blood, taken at baseline. This chain uses TRBV28 with TRBJ1-2; no definite D call. The receptor was derived from a person aged 25-85 years with non-small cell lung cancer. CDR3 in DNA: TGTGCCAGCAGTTTATGGCAGGCCAATGGCTACACCTTC. The encoded protein is CASSLWQANGYTF.